This passage covers 4 T cell receptor beta chains from one sample sequenced in a study of T cell clonality in common variable immunodeficiency. Generated by immunoSEQ multiplex PCR, the TCRdb table keeps only in-frame clones and is missing some. Singletons are absent from the sample, which has tens of thousands of clones. The sample was peripheral blood mononuclear cells. All receptors derive from a person aged 18-70 years in good health.

This clone was seen repeatedly, ten times or more. The read falls 3 residues short of the CDR3 end, and the missing part is taken from the germline J gene. The chain recombines TRBV19 with TRBJ2-6, with D uncertain. The germline V and J ends were trimmed by 4 bases and 0 bases, with 13 bases remaining between them. Germline CDR1 and CDR2: LNHDA and SQIVND (reference sequence). The CDR3 sequence is 17 residues long. The CDR3 region is CASSNERSLSGANVLTF. CDR3 bases read: TGTGCCAGTAGTAACGAGCGCAGCCTCTCTGGGGCCAACGTC.

The sample holds many counts of this clone. The CDR3 DNA, read in part, is TGCAGTGCTACGTACAGGGGTGGAGATAATTCACCC. It yields the protein CSATYRGGDNSP. The whole CDR3 protein is CSATYRGGDNSPLHF. The chain couples TRBV20-1 to TRBJ1-6; 7 bases are shared with TRBD1. The read ends 3 residues before the CDR3 terminus; that terminus is restored from the germline J gene. Germline CDR1 and CDR2: DFQATT and SNEGSKA (reference sequence). The CDR3 has 15 amino acids. V gave up 4 bases and J gave up 5 bases; unmatched junction bases: 8.

This clone was counted between two and nine times. The CDR3 end is not reached by the read, which stops 3 residues before it; the germline J gene fills it in. V gene TRBV5-1 combines with J gene TRBJ2-1, with 8 bases aligning to TRBD2. Trimming cost V 3 bases and J 1 base; bases outside gene matches: 12. This CDR3 is 18 amino acids long. Per the germline V gene, CDR1 is SGHRS and CDR2 is YFSETQ. The CDR3 loop reads CASSSGGESSGSYNEQFF. The covered CDR3 bases are TGCGCCAGCAGCTCAGGAGGAGAGTCTAGCGGGTCCTACAATGAG.

This clone was picked up many times. The read stops 3 residues short of the end of the CDR3; the missing end is completed from the germline J gene. The gene calls are TRBV7-2 and TRBJ2-5; D is unclear. V lost 1 base to trimming and J lost 1 base, with 7 bases between them. Per the germline V gene, CDR1 is SGHTA and CDR2 is FQGNSA. CDR3 length: 14 residues. This CDR3 reads CASSLGSSQETQYF. CDR3 DNA, as far as it was read: TGTGCCAGCAGCTTAGGGTCTAGCCAAGAGACC. The variable domain in full, with the rest retrieved from reference TRBV7-2 and TRBJ2-5, is GAGVSQSPSNKVTEKGKDVELRCDPISGHTALYWYRQSLGQGLEFLIYFQGNSAPDKSGLPSDRFSAERTGGSVSTLTIQRTQQEDSAVYLCASSLGSSQETQYFGPGTRLLVL.